Listed below are T cell receptor beta chains from one sample, sequenced in a study of PD-L1 blockade in urothelial cancer. Sequencing used immunoSEQ multiplex PCR; TCRdb keeps in-frame clones, though not all of them. The sample lists about 35,000 clones; just over 35% were seen once. The material was tumor tissue, obtained before atezolizumab (anti-PD-L1) treatment. The origin of the receptors is a man in his sixties with urothelial cancer. CDR3s include the opening cysteine and the closing phenylalanine or tryptophan. D genes are given only for firm matches. Some rows mark clone size as missing; the rest say once, few, many or name a class of expanded clone.

NA	TRBD1	TRBV5-1	TRBJ2-5	TGCGCCAGCAGCACCGGGACAGGGGAAGAGACCCAGTACTTC	CASSTGTGEETQYF
many	TRBD1	TRBV30	TRBJ1-6	TGTGCCTGGAGAACGGGACAGGGTGGTTCACCCCTCCACTTT	CAWRTGQGGSPLHF
few	TRBD1	TRBV6-8	TRBJ2-7	TGTGCCAGCAGTACAGGGGGTGGGAACGAGCAGTACTTC	CASSTGGGNEQYF
NA	NA	TRBV28	TRBJ1-5	TGTGCCAGCAGTAACCCCGGGACGAAGGGACAGCCCCAGCATTTT	CASSNPGTKGQPQHF
many	TRBD1	TRBV4-1	TRBJ2-1	TGCGCCAGCAGTCTGACAGGGGGCGCGGGGTACAATGAGCAGTTCTTC	CASSLTGGAGYNEQFF
NA	TRBD1	TRBV30	TRBJ1-1	TGTGCCTGGAGTGGGTTCGGACAGGGAGGAACTTTCTTT	CAWSGFGQGGTFF
NA	NA	TRBV11-3	TRBJ1-1	TGTGCCAGCAGCCCTGACCCCGGTAGGACTGAAGCTTTCTTT	CASSPDPGRTEAFF
NA	TRBD1	TRBV19	TRBJ1-2	TGTGCCAGTAGTAGCGGACAGGGGGATGGCTACACCTTC	CASSSGQGDGYTF
NA	TRBD1	TRBV11-3	TRBJ1-5	TGTGCCAGCAGCGTACCGGACAGGGGAATCAATCAGCCCCAGCATTTT	CASSVPDRGINQPQHF
many	TRBD2	TRBV5-8	TRBJ2-7	TGTGCCAGCAGCTTGGGGGTGAGGACTAGCGGGAGTACCTCCTACGAGCAGTACTTC	CASSLGVRTSGSTSYEQYF
few	NA	TRBV29-1	TRBJ2-5	TGCAGCGTTGAAGCAAGTGGGGAGACCCAGTACTTC	CSVEASGETQYF
medium-sized	NA	TRBV11-3	TRBJ2-7	TGTGCCAGCAGCTTGGCGCCGGGACGTTTCACCTACGAGCAGTACTTC	CASSLAPGRFTYEQYF
few	TRBD1	TRBV5-1	TRBJ2-2	TGCGCCAGCATCCCCGGGACAGGGGGGTTCACCGGGGAGCTGTTTTTT	CASIPGTGGFTGELFF
many	NA	TRBV6-8	TRBJ2-7	TGTGCCAGCAGTTCTACGAGGGGCATCTCGACCCCCTACGAGCAGTACTTC	CASSSTRGISTPYEQYF
many	NA	TRBV6-8	TRBJ2-3	TGTGCCAGCAGTGACTATAGGGGGGGCCTTAGCACAGATACGCAGTATTTT	CASSDYRGGLSTDTQYF
NA	NA	TRBV12-5	TRBJ1-5	TGTGCTAGTGGACCGGGACTTCCCCAGCATTTT	CASGPGLPQHF
few	TRBD1	TRBV4-1	TRBJ2-5	TGCGCCAGCAGCCATCCTGGACAGGGCGAGACCCAGTACTTC	CASSHPGQGETQYF
NA	NA	TRBV18	TRBJ2-1	TGTGCCAGCTCACCACTCGTGAGCACAGCGTACAATGAGCAGTTCTTC	CASSPLVSTAYNEQFF
NA	NA	TRBV10-3	TRBJ2-5	TGTGCCATCAGTGAGTCAGTCTTGGGGATTGCCCAGTACTTC	CAISESVLGIAQYF
many	NA	TRBV1	TRBJ2-7	TGCGCCAGCAGCCCCGGCAGCGGGAGTATAACCTACGAGCAGTACTTC	CASSPGSGSITYEQYF
many	NA	TRBV11-3	TRBJ1-1	TGTGCCAGCAGCTTAGACTCCAGGTTGAACACTGAAGCTTTCTTT	CASSLDSRLNTEAFF
NA	NA	TRBV30	TRBJ1-1	TGTGCCTGGAGGATTAAAATGGCAGGCCCCGAAGAAGCTTTCTTT	CAWRIKMAGPEEAFF
NA	NA	TRBV10-3	TRBJ1-1	TGTGCCATCAGTGAGTCCTCGAGTGGGCAGGGCTGGAACACTGAAGCTTTCTTT	CAISESSSGQGWNTEAFF
NA	NA	TRBV14	TRBJ2-5	TGTGCCAGCAGCCAATGGGACGGGACCTTTGGGCGAGAGACCCAGTACTTC	CASSQWDGTFGRETQYF
NA	NA	TRBV11-3	TRBJ2-4	TGTGCCAGCAGCCCGGAAACGACTCTCAAAAACATTCAGTACTTC	CASSPETTLKNIQYF
NA	NA	TRBV19	TRBJ1-1	TGTGCCAGTAGTATCGGCCAGGGATGGACTGAAGCTTTCTTT	CASSIGQGWTEAFF
NA	TRBD2	TRBV5-1	TRBJ2-1	TGCGCCAGCAGCTCTAGCGGGAGGACCCACAATGAGCAGTTCTTC	CASSSSGRTHNEQFF
few	NA	TRBV29-1	TRBJ1-2	TGCAGCGTTGAAGGACAGATTAACTATGGCTACACCTTC	CSVEGQINYGYTF
many	NA	TRBV7-7	TRBJ1-2	TGTGCCAGCAGCTTAGCGAGAGAAAACTATGACTACACCTTC	CASSLARENYDYTF
once	NA	TRBV19	TRBJ2-6	TGTGCCAGCAATGGGAGGGGGCCAGGGGCCAACGTCCTGACTTTC	CASNGRGPGANVLTF
few	NA	TRBV18	TRBJ2-5	TGTGCCAGCTCACGATCGGCGGCGGGGGAGACCCAGTACTTC	CASSRSAAGETQYF
NA	NA	TRBV4-1	TRBJ1-4	TGCGCCAGCAGCCAAGGGGGGGTAACTAATGAAAAACTGTTTTTT	CASSQGGVTNEKLFF
NA	NA	TRBV15	TRBJ1-5	TGTGCCACCAGCAGAGTCGACGGGGGCAATCAGCCCCAGCATTTT	CATSRVDGGNQPQHF
many	NA	TRBV11-3	TRBJ1-1	TGTGCCAGCAGCTTGCCCAATCGGGGGAACACTGAAGCTTTCTTT	CASSLPNRGNTEAFF
many	TRBD2	TRBV6-8	TRBJ2-7	TGTGCCAGCAGTGGGAACTACGGGGGGAGTTCCTACGAGCAGTACTTC	CASSGNYGGSSYEQYF
NA	TRBD1	TRBV28	TRBJ1-1	TGTGCCAGCAGTTTACCACGGACAGGGCAGACTGAAGCTTTCTTT	CASSLPRTGQTEAFF
NA	TRBD2	TRBV18	TRBJ2-5	TGTGCCAGCTCACTGGGACTATACCAAGAGACCCAGTACTTC	CASSLGLYQETQYF
NA	TRBD2	TRBV5-1	TRBJ2-5	TGCGCCAGCAGCTTGGGTACAGCGGGAGGAAGTGAGACCCAGTACTTC	CASSLGTAGGSETQYF
NA	NA	TRBV15	TRBJ2-1	TGTGCCACCCTCCAGGGCCAGTCCTACAATGAGCAGTTCTTC	CATLQGQSYNEQFF
NA	NA	TRBV7-8	TRBJ2-7	TGTGCCAGCAGCTTAAACAGGGCCTACGAGCAGTACTTC	CASSLNRAYEQYF
NA	TRBD2	TRBV6-8	TRBJ2-3	TGTGCCAGCAGTACGCGGGAGAATCTCCCTGGGGGAACAGATACGCAGTATTTT	CASSTRENLPGGTDTQYF